One sample yielded the 11 T cell receptor beta chains listed below, sequenced in a study of CXCR3-negative and CXCR3-positive naive CD8 T cells. Their specific antigens are unknown. TRB cDNA libraries were made by UMI-labeled 5' RACE. TCRdb reworked the 5' RACE reads into one entry per CDR3 protein, no DNA. This listing includes roughly 130,000 distinct CDR3 sequences. Study-wide findings and caveats: Naive cells positive for CXCR3 carried more hydrophobic TRB CDR3s than CXCR3-negative ones.

The sample taken for sequencing was naive CXCR3+ CD8+ T cells from blood. Described subset: CD45RO-CCR7+CD27+CD95- naive CD8+ T cells expressing CXCR3 (TNR3+). The receptors shown here come from a human donor in good health. Some clones in this sample may be carry-over from other donors' samples.

The chain links TRBV24-1 to TRBJ2-1; TCRdb gives TRBD1 as the D gene, but with no DNA this cannot be confirmed. The CDR3 has 12 residues. Germline-derived CDR1 and CDR2 are KGHDR and SFDVKD. CDR3 residues: CATSEAGTSQFF.

The genes are TRBV7-9 and TRBJ2-7; the D gene TCRdb calls, TRBD1, cannot be checked with no DNA. The CDR3 totals 13 residues. Germline CDR1 is SEHNR and CDR2 is FQNEAQ (reference sequence). The CDR3 loop is CASSGTAAYEQYF.

The CDR3 sequence: CASSLAEGYNEQFF. The chain employs TRBV5-1 and TRBJ2-1. The CDR3 sequence is 14 residues long. Germline V gene lookup returns CDR1 SGHRS and CDR2 YFSETQ.

The CDR3 spells CASSQYIQETQYF. The chain couples TRBV6-2 or TRBV6-3 to TRBJ2-5. The CDR3 consists of 13 residues. Germline-derived CDR1 and CDR2 are MNHEY and SVGEGT.

This sequence joins TRBV25-1 and TRBJ2-5. Germline V gene lookup returns CDR1 MGHDK and CDR2 SYGVNS. The CDR3 is 13 residues long. CDR3 protein: CASRASFQETQYF.

The chain couples TRBV5-4 to TRBJ2-1; TCRdb names TRBD2, which stays unverified in the absence of DNA. The CDR3 runs 16 residues. CDR1 and CDR2 (germline): SGHNT, YYREEE (reference sequence). The CDR3 spells CASSLLASSSYNEQFF.

The V gene is TRBV4-3, the J gene TRBJ2-7; checking the TCRdb D call of TRBD1 is not possible without DNA. The CDR3 sequence is 15 residues long. Germline V gene lookup returns CDR1 LGHNA and CDR2 YSLEER. The CDR3 sequence is CASSQEASGFYEQYF.

V usage is TRBV6-6 and J usage is TRBJ2-2. This CDR3 is built from 11 residues. Germline V gene sequence: CDR1 MNHNY, CDR2 SVGAGI (reference sequence). CDR3 sequence reads: CASRTTGELFF.

The rearrangement uses TRBV6-2 or TRBV6-3 and TRBJ1-1; the D call from TCRdb, TRBD1, cannot be confirmed without DNA. The CDR3 loop spans 15 amino acids. Germline V gives CDR1 MNHEY, CDR2 SVGEGT. CDR3 in amino acids: CASSYSGQGNTEAFF.

This rearrangement joins TRBV6-2 or TRBV6-3 to TRBJ2-5; TCRdb designates TRBD2, a call that cannot be tested without DNA. CDR1 and CDR2 from the germline V gene are MNHEY and SVGEGT. The CDR3 runs to 14 residues. This CDR3 reads CASRLAGGQETQYF.

The chain carries TRBV29-1 and TRBJ2-7; TCRdb proposes TRBD1, but this gene call is untestable without DNA. Germline CDR1 reads SQVTM; CDR2 reads ANQGSEA. This CDR3 has 14 residues. CDR3 sequence: CSVEDGRPTYEQYF.